The T cell receptor (beta chain) described here comes from a study of T cell responses to AZD1222 COVID-19 vaccine. General study points: Repertoires were obtained solely post-peak T cell response. The donors showed a predominance of white British ancestry and of females, with possible underestimation of clonal diversity. Baseline serostatus was positive in only six AZD1222 recipients. Two AZD1222 doses significantly raised spike-specific TCR breadth and depth over controls.

Only in-frame clones appear in the TCRdb table, and some are missing; sequencing was by immunoSEQ multiplex PCR. The data contain more than 35,000 clones, about 80% of them singletons. Comment on this clone: Its specificity is not known.

Unmatched junction bases numbered 2, after V lost 1 base and J lost 5 bases. This CDR3 contains 15 residues. The germline CDR1 and CDR2 sequences are SGHVS and FNYEAQ. Sequences were derived from peripheral blood, sampled 28 days after the second dose of the MenACWY control vaccine. The rearrangement uses TRBV7-6 and TRBJ2-1, with 10 bases identical to TRBD1. This sequence originates from an adult who received the MenACWY meningococcal vaccine as a control. CDR3 sequence: CASSLVGTGDNEQFF. The DNA of the CDR3 is TGTGCCAGCAGCTTAGTTGGGACAGGGGACAATGAGCAGTTCTTC.